This paragraph reports one T cell receptor beta chain. The antigen is unknown. The time point is: week 47, end of study. One vaccine dose held 300 ug of mutant IDH1 20-mer peptide and came with topical imiquimod. TCRdb's table, derived via immunoSEQ multiplex PCR, lists solely in-frame clones and lacks some. The repertoire holds about 94,000 clones, with around nine tenths as singletons. CDR1 and CDR2 (germline): MNHEY, SVGAGI. The CDR3 extends over 15 amino acids. With 5 bases clipped from V and 4 bases from J, the junction kept 9 bases outside the gene matches. The data were obtained in a study of a mutant IDH1 vaccine in newly diagnosed glioma.

The rearrangement uses TRBV6-5 and TRBJ2-7, with 9 positions matching TRBD1. This TCR was sampled from a woman in her fifties or sixties with glioma. The sample was PBMCs, taken from a glioma patient whose treatment included an IDH1 peptide vaccine. The CDR3 DNA reads as TGTGCCAGCAGTCCCGGGACAGGGTGGTGGTACGAGCAGTACTTC. Its translation is CASSPGTGWWYEQYF.